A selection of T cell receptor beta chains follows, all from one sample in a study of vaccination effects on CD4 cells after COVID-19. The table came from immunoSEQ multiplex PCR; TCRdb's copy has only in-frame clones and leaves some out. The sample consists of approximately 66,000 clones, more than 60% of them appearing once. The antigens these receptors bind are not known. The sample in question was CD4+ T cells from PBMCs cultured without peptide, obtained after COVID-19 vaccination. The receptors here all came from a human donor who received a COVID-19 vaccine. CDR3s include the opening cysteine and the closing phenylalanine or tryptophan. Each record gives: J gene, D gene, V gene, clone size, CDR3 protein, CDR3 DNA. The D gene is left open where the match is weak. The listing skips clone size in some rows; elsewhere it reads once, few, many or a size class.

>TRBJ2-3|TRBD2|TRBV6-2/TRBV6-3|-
CASSYSSSGSEAQYF
TGTGCCAGCAGTTACTCGTCTAGCGGATCCGAGGCGCAGTATTTT
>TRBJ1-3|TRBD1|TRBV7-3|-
CASSPAGGPGNTIYF
TGTGCCAGCAGCCCGGCAGGGGGTCCTGGAAACACCATATATTTT
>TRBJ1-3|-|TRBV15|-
CATSRDAGPSSGNTIYF
TGTGCCACCAGCAGAGATGCGGGACCTAGCTCTGGAAACACCATATATTTT
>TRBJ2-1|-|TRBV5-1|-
CASSLRQINNEQFF
TGCGCCAGCAGCTTGCGACAGATCAACAATGAGCAGTTCTTC
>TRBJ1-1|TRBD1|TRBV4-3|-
CASSPRQGVLDTNTEAFF
TGCGCCAGCAGCCCCCGACAGGGTGTGCTTGACACGAACACTGAAGCTTTCTTT
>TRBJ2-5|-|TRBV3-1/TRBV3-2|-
CASSQVQLGAQYF
TGTGCCAGCAGCCAAGTCCAACTCGGGGCCCAGTACTTC
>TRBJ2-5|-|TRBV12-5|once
CASGLWETQYF
TGTGCTAGTGGTTTATGGGAGACCCAGTACTTC
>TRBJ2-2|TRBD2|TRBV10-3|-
CAITPSTSGGGELFF
TGTGCCATCACACCCTCCACTAGCGGGGGCGGGGAGCTGTTTTTT
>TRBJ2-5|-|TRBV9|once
CASSVDLGTGETQYF
TGTGCCAGCAGCGTAGATCTGGGGACCGGGGAGACCCAGTACTTC
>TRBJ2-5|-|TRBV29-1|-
CSVEGRNIQETQYF
TGCAGCGTTGAGGGACGGAACATTCAAGAGACCCAGTACTTC
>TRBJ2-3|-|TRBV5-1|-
CASSLSTGTNTQYF
TGCGCCAGCAGCTTGTCGACGGGTACGAATACGCAGTATTTT
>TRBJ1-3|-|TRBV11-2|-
CAGSGDGGNTIYF
TGTGCCGGTTCTGGGGACGGCGGAAACACCATATATTTT
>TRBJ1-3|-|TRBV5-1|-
CASSFGFSGNTIYF
TGCGCCAGCAGCTTCGGGTTTTCGGGAAACACCATATATTTT
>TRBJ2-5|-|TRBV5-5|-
CASSPLKTGGETQYF
TGTGCCAGTAGCCCTCTTAAGACAGGTGGAGAGACCCAGTACTTC
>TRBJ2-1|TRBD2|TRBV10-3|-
CAISGLAGGLRVNEQFF
TGTGCCATCAGTGGACTAGCGGGGGGGCTTAGAGTCAATGAGCAGTTCTTC
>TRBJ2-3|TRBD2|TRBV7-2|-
CASSLGWSGGPKSTDTQYF
TGTGCCAGCAGCTTAGGGTGGAGCGGGGGGCCCAAGAGCACAGATACGCAGTATTTT
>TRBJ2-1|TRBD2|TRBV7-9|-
CASSLGLVNEQFF
TGTGCCAGCAGCCTTGGACTAGTGAATGAGCAGTTCTTC
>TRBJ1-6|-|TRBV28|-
CASRLIRAQIYNSPLHF
TGTGCCAGCAGACTCATCCGGGCCCAGATCTATAATTCACCCCTCCACTTT
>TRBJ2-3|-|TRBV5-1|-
CASSLQDAGTDTQYF
TGCGCCAGCAGCTTGCAGGATGCGGGCACAGATACGCAGTATTTT
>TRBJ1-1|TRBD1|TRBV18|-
CASSPQIQGTNTEAFF
TGTGCCAGCTCTCCCCAGATACAGGGGACGAACACTGAAGCTTTCTTT
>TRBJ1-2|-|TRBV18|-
CASSPPGRTSNYGYTF
TGTGCCAGCTCACCACCGGGCAGGACTAGTAACTATGGCTACACCTTC
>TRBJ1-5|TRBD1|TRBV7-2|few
CASSIKTGVQPQHF
TGTGCCAGCAGCATCAAGACAGGGGTTCAGCCCCAGCATTTT
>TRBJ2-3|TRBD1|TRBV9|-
CASSLRTGGSTDTQYF
TGTGCCAGCAGCCTCCGGACAGGGGGCTCCACAGATACGCAGTATTTT
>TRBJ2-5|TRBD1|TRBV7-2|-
CASSLRTGVQETQYF
TGTGCCAGCAGCTTACGGACAGGGGTCCAAGAGACCCAGTACTTC
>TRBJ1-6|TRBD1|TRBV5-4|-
CASSLDRDRTPLHF
TGTGCCAGCAGCTTAGACAGGGATAGGACACCCCTCCACTTT
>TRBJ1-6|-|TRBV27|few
CASSSLTHSPLHF
TGTGCCAGCAGTTCCCTGACCCATTCACCCCTCCACTTT
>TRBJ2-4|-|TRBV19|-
CASTPYSGGLYIQYF
TGTGCCAGTACCCCCTACTCGGGGGGCCTCTACATTCAGTACTTC
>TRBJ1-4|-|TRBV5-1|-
CASSLQVSNEKLFF
TGCGCCAGCAGCTTACAGGTTTCTAATGAAAAACTGTTTTTT
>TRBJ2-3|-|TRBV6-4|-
CASREPSTDTQYF
TGTGCCAGCAGGGAACCTAGCACAGATACGCAGTATTTT
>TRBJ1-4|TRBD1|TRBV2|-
CASSEIGGPNEKLFF
TGTGCCAGCAGTGAAATAGGGGGCCCTAATGAAAAACTGTTTTTT
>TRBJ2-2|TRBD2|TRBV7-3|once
CASSPSGRFNTGELFF
TGTGCCAGCAGCCCTAGCGGACGTTTCAACACCGGGGAGCTGTTTTTT
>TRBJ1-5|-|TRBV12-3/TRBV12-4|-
CASSLGKGQPQHF
TGTGCCAGCAGTTTGGGGAAAGGTCAGCCCCAGCATTTT
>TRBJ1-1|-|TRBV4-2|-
CASSQGDKNTEAFF
TGTGCCAGCAGCCAAGGGGATAAGAACACTGAAGCTTTCTTT
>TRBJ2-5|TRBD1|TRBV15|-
CATSSYGTGGGETQYF
TGTGCCACCAGCTCCTATGGGACAGGGGGAGGAGAGACCCAGTACTTC
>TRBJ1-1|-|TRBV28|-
CASTPGHFMNTEAFF
TGTGCCAGCACCCCCGGACACTTCATGAACACTGAAGCTTTCTTT
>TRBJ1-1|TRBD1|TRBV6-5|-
CASSLGTVNTEAFF
TGTGCCAGCAGCCTCGGGACAGTGAACACTGAAGCTTTCTTT
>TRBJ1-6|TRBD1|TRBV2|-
CASSEAGGPNSPLHF
TGTGCCAGCAGTGAGGCAGGGGGCCCGAATTCACCCCTCCACTTT
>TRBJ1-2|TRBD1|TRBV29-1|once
CSVFGQAANYGYTF
TGCAGCGTCTTTGGACAGGCAGCTAACTATGGCTACACCTTC
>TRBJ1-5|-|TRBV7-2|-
CASSLDPHQPQHF
TGTGCCAGCAGCTTAGACCCCCATCAGCCCCAGCATTTT
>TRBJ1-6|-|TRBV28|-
CASSPGTLNSPLHF
TGTGCCAGCAGCCCCGGGACACTCAACTCACCCCTCCACTTT
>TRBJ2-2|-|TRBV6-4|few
CASSDSVFGGTGELFF
TGTGCCAGCAGTGACTCGGTTTTTGGGGGCACCGGGGAGCTGTTTTTT
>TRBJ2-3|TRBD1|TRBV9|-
CASSARTGISFTSTDTQYF
TGTGCCAGCAGCGCAAGGACAGGGATTTCCTTTACAAGCACAGATACGCAGTATTTT
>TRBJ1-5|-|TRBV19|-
CASRTSGGEGPQHF
TGTGCCAGTCGTACCTCGGGAGGAGAGGGGCCCCAGCATTTT
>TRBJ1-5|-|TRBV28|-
CASRETDSNQPQHF
TGTGCCAGCAGGGAAACAGATAGCAATCAGCCCCAGCATTTT
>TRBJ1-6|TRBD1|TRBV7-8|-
CASSSPTGGSYNSPLHF
TGTGCCAGCAGCTCTCCGACAGGGGGCTCTTATAATTCACCCCTCCACTTT
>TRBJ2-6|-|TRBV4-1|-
CASSQPGSFAVLTF
TGCGCCAGCAGCCAGCCGGGATCCTTCGCCGTCCTGACTTTC
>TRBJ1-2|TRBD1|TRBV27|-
CASSLKGTGDGYTF
TGTGCCAGCAGCCTTAAGGGGACAGGGGACGGCTACACCTTC
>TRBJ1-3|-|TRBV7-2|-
CASSPTAIGNTIYF
TGTGCCAGCAGCCCGACGGCGATTGGAAACACCATATATTTT
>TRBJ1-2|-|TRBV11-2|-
CASSETDYGYTF
TGTGCCAGCAGCGAGACGGACTATGGCTACACCTTC
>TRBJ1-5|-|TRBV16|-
CASSQSTRSNQPQHF
TGTGCCAGCAGCCAATCGACCAGAAGCAATCAGCCCCAGCATTTT
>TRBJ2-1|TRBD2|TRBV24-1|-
CATSVPGSGGRFF
TGTGCCACCAGTGTCCCGGGTAGCGGGGGACGGTTCTTC
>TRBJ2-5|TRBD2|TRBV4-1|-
CASSQVPGLAGGPRQETQYF
TGCGCCAGCAGCCAAGTGCCGGGACTAGCGGGGGGGCCGAGACAAGAGACCCAGTACTTC
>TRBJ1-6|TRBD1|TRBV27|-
CASSFDRGRSPLHF
TGTGCCAGCAGTTTCGACAGGGGACGATCACCCCTCCACTTT
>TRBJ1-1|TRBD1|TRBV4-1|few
CASSQVGTANTEAFF
TGCGCCAGCAGCCAAGTAGGGACAGCTAACACTGAAGCTTTCTTT
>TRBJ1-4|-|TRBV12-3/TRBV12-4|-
CASSRQTNEKLFF
TGTGCCAGCAGCCGACAGACGAATGAAAAACTGTTTTTT
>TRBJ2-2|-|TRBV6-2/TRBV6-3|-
CASSHDSGELFF
TGTGCCAGCAGCCACGACAGCGGGGAGCTGTTTTTT
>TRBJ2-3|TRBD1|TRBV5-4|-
CASSLKRQGARSSTDTQYF
TGTGCCAGCAGCTTAAAGCGACAGGGGGCGCGGAGTAGTACAGATACGCAGTATTTT
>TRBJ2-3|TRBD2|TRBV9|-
CASSATGGRADTQYF
TGTGCCAGCAGCGCCACGGGGGGGCGGGCAGATACGCAGTATTTT